Here is one TCR beta chain with its context. Its specificity is not known. CDR3 size: 16 residues. J lost 6 bases, V lost 4 bases, and 10 bases had no gene match. Looked up from germline, CDR1 is SGHAT and CDR2 is FQNNGV. The record originates from a study of T cell responses to AZD1222 COVID-19 vaccine. Study results and limitations: There were mostly white British donors and more females than males, and clonal diversity was possibly underestimated. Baseline serostatus was positive in only five to seven AZD1222 recipients.

Assay: immunoSEQ multiplex PCR; the TCRdb copy retains only in-frame clones and omits some. The sample holds roughly 120,000 clones, 86% seen once. The source material was peripheral blood, sampled on day 0 of AZD1222 vaccination. This receptor was taken from an adult in good health. The rearrangement uses TRBV11-2 and TRBJ1-3; 9 bases match TRBD1. The CDR3 loop reads CASSSGQGTAKNTIYF. The CDR3 coding sequence is TGTGCCAGCAGCTCCGGACAGGGGACGGCCAAAAACACCATATATTTT.